Detailed here is one T cell receptor beta chain. What it binds is unknown. These data belong to a study of T cell responses to AZD1222 COVID-19 vaccine. Data came from immunoSEQ multiplex PCR; TCRdb stores just in-frame clones and leaves some out. The repertoire holds more than 90,000 clones, with about four fifths as singletons. Study-wide results and caveats: There were vaccine-associated CD4 TCRs across spike, dominant at 160-218 and 743-854. Samples come after the peak T cell response, not at day 14.

The V segment lost 8 bases and the J segment 1 base; nucleotides outside the gene matches: 4. CDR1 and CDR2 (germline): SGHTA, FQGNSA. The CDR3 is 13 residues long. The TCR sequence derives from an adult who received the AZD1222 COVID-19 vaccine. The chain carries TRBV7-2 and TRBJ2-5, with 7 bases identical to TRBD2. Specimen: peripheral blood, collected 28 days after the second AZD1222 dose. The CDR3 loop reads CASSSGVQETQYF. The CDR3 DNA sequence: TGTGCCAGCTCCAGCGGGGTCCAAGAGACCCAGTACTTC.